This is a list of T cell receptor beta chains from one sample in a study of CD8 T cells in Susac syndrome. One entry per CDR3 protein, called by TCRdb with MiXCR from the immunoSEQ multiplex PCR reads. The table records approximately 130,000 distinct CDR3 sequences, 94% of them present only once. The sequencing sample was made of CD4+ T cells from PBMCs. The receptor set was obtained from a human donor in good health. CDR3s leave out the opening cysteine and the closing phenylalanine or tryptophan. The D gene is left open where the match is weak.

ASSVAGSPQETQY | TRBV9 | 13 | TRBJ2-5 | .
ASSLPPTEGPWTQY | TRBV7-9 | 14 | TRBJ2-5 | .
ASSLAAGGRNEQF | TRBV5-1 | 13 | TRBJ2-1 | TRBD2
ASSGPLAYNEQF | TRBV10-3 | 12 | TRBJ2-1 | .
ASSLRGTAETQY | TRBV7-2 | 12 | TRBJ2-5 | .
ASSLGGGSYQETQY | TRBV7-9 | 14 | TRBJ2-5 | .
ASSWGDRGQETQY | TRBV6-2/TRBV6-3 | 13 | TRBJ2-5 | TRBD1
ASSYDPVTYEQY | TRBV6-6 | 12 | TRBJ2-7 | .
SVGSLNQPQH | TRBV29-1 | 10 | TRBJ1-5 | .
ASSPGDGVFPGANVLT | TRBV4-2 | 16 | TRBJ2-6 | .
ASSQTPVVGETQY | TRBV3-1 | 13 | TRBJ2-5 | .
SVRQGNQPQH | TRBV20-1 | 10 | TRBJ1-5 | .
ASSYRDRGQVEQY | TRBV6-5 | 13 | TRBJ2-7 | TRBD1
ASSPNGLISGNTIY | TRBV3-1 | 14 | TRBJ1-3 | .
ASSVKMDTDYGYT | TRBV9 | 13 | TRBJ1-2 | .
ASSLKPRDSPTYTDTQY | TRBV7-3 | 17 | TRBJ2-3 | TRBD1
ASSMLGHAYEQY | TRBV19 | 12 | TRBJ2-7 | .
ASSDGQNTGELF | TRBV28 | 12 | TRBJ2-2 | .
SVVAGRTDTQY | TRBV29-1 | 11 | TRBJ2-3 | .
ASSDYRVSGANVLT | TRBV5-8 | 14 | TRBJ2-6 | .